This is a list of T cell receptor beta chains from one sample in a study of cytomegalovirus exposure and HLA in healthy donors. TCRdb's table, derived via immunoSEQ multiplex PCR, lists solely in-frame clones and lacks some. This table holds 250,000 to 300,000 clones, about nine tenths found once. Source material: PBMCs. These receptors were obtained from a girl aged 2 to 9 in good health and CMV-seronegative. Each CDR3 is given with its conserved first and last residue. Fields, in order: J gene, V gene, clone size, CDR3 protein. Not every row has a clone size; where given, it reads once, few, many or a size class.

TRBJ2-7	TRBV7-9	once	CASSSYWEQYF
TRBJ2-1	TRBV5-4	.	CASSPLAGDNEQFF
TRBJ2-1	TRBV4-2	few	CASSQLWGQGENEQFF
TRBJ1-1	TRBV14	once	CASSPVATEAFF
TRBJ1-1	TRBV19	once	CASSIGRLTEAFF
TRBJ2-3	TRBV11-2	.	CASSLTSGGADTQYF
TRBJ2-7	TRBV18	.	CASSPSSYEQYF
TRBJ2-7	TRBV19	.	CASRNQGYEQYF
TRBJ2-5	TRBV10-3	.	CAISERTAKETQYF
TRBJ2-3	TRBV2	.	CASSGASGGAKDTQYF
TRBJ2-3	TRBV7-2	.	CAGSRDFTDTQYF
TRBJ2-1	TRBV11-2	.	CATSPFLAGGRDEQFF
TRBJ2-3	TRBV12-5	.	CASAEVAGGPGSDTQYF
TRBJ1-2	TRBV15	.	CATSRVQGADGYTF
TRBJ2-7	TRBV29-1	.	CSVVGGVGREQYF
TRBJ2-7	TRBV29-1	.	CSVEGSSYEQYF
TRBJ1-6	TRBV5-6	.	CASSLVRGASYNSPLHF
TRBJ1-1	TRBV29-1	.	CSVGQGGTEAFF
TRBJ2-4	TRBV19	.	CASSTSGTSGVKLAKNIQYF
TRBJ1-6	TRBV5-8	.	CATCKILSRDINSPLHF
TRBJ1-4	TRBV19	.	CASSIYRGNVPTNEKLFF
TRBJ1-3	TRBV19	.	CASTMEGARGGNTIYF
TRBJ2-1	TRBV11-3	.	CASSLGGSSSYNEQFF
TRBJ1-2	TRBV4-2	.	CASSQDLFAADDNYGYTF
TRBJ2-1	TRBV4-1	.	CASSRGRLAGDNEQFF
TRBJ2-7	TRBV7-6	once	CASSLAVASYEQYF
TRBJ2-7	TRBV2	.	CASSPRTGGIGYEQYF